This T cell receptor (beta chain) was recorded in a study of breast tumors, draining lymph nodes, adjacent tissues. This clonotype was detected many times. What it binds is not known. Axillary draining lymph nodes of breast cancer patients supplied the node samples. MiXCR, run by TCRdb on the multiplex PCR reads, gives a single entry per CDR3 protein. The sample holds some 130,000 distinct CDR3 sequences, about 20% seen once. General observations from the study: The lymph node origin of tumor T cells was framed as consistent with a hypothesis, not demonstrated. Compared with lymph nodes, tumors were less diverse; compared with nontumor tissue, more.

V was pared by 3 bases and J by 1 base, with 5 bases of the junction left unmatched. The CDR3 extends over 16 amino acids. In germline, CDR1 is SGHNT, CDR2 YYREEE (reference sequence). This chain links TRBV5-4 with TRBJ2-5; 11 nucleotides match TRBD2. Material for sequencing was axillary lymph node tissue. This clonotype originated in a female donor with breast cancer. Some clones in this sample may be carry-over from other donors' samples. CDR3 in amino acids: CASSYRLAGTQETQYF. The CDR3 DNA follows: TGTGCCAGCAGCTACCGACTAGCGGGGACCCAAGAGACCCAGTACTTC.